Following are 32 T cell receptor beta chains from one sample sequenced in a study of T cells in Graves' hyperthyroidism and ophthalmopathy. Amplification of TCR beta CDR3 regions used RNA as the template. When the TCR CDR3 underwent first-round RT-PCR, the HTBI primer set was used. TCRdb processed the multiplex PCR reads anew with MiXCR; each CDR3 protein has one entry. Counted here are roughly 360,000 distinct CDR3 sequences, about 14% occurring once; the ten biggest clones make up about a fifth. Sequenced sample: blood. The receptor set was obtained from a man aged 25-45 years with Graves' hyperthyroidism that later progressed to Graves' ophthalmopathy.

The rearrangement joins TRBV10-2 to TRBJ1-2, with D tentatively TRBD1 (6 bases). CDR3 length: 13 amino acids. Per the germline V gene, CDR1 is WSHSY and CDR2 is SAAADI. V dropped 4 bases and J dropped 7 bases, with 13 bases sitting between them. CDR3 bases: TGCGCCAGCAGTGTACACAGGGACTCTGGCTACACCTTC. It specifies CASSVHRDSGYTF.

This clonotype turned up a few times. The V and J genes are TRBV5-1 and TRBJ2-7; TRBD2 agrees at 9 bases. CDR3 length: 16 amino acids. J lost 2 bases, V lost 2 bases, and 8 bases had no gene match. In germline, CDR1 is SGHRS, CDR2 YFSETQ. CDR3 in DNA: TGCGCCAGCAGCTTTAGTCAGCGGGGGGACCCCTACGAGCAGTACTTC. It is translated as CASSFSQRGDPYEQYF.

This clonotype was counted at least ten times. The J gene is TRBJ2-1, the V gene TRBV11-2; 7 nucleotides align to TRBD2. Germline V gives CDR1 SGHAT, CDR2 FQNNGV. The CDR3 totals 15 residues. J gave up 2 bases and V 6 bases, and 7 bases lay outside the gene matches. DNA of the CDR3: TGTGCCAGCAGACCCGTAGCGGGTCCCTACAATGAGCAGTTCTTC. It translates to CASRPVAGPYNEQFF.

This chain links TRBV4-2 with TRBJ1-5; D is unclear. The CDR3 length is 14 residues. Per the germline V gene, CDR1 is LGHNA and CDR2 is YNFKEQ. V lost 3 bases, J lost 3 bases, and 9 bases lay in between. The chain's CDR3 is CASSQPGFNQPQHF. The CDR3 DNA reads as TGTGCCAGCAGCCAGCCGGGATTCAATCAGCCCCAGCATTTT.

The chain employs TRBV10-3 and TRBJ2-3; possibly TRBD1 for D (7 bases). The CDR3 loop spans 15 amino acids. The V gene's germline CDR1 is ENHRY and CDR2 SYGVKD. V dropped 5 bases and J dropped 1 base, with 13 bases sitting between them. CDR3 amino acids: CAISSTGEGTDTQYF. CDR3 coding DNA: TGTGCCATCAGTAGTACAGGGGAGGGCACAGATACGCAGTATTTT.

This clonotype was seen repeatedly, ten times or more. The rearrangement uses TRBV30 and TRBJ2-2, with TRBD1 matching over 7 bases. With 5 bases clipped from V and 7 bases from J, the junction kept 10 bases outside the gene matches. The CDR3 has 14 residues. Germline values: CDR1 GTSNPN, CDR2 SVGIG (reference sequence). CDR3 sequence: CAWGTASYGGELFF. CDR3 coding DNA: TGTGCCTGGGGGACAGCCTCCTATGGCGGGGAGCTGTTTTTT.

This clonotype was detected ten times or more. The chain combines TRBV20-1 with TRBJ1-1; 8 bases fit TRBD1. CDR3 length equals 16 residues. Germline-derived CDR1 and CDR2 are DFQATT and SNEGSKA (reference sequence). With 0 bases clipped from V and 8 bases from J, the junction kept 14 bases outside the gene matches. The CDR3 is CSARDWLTGGESEAFF. The CDR3 bases are TGCAGTGCTAGAGATTGGTTAACAGGGGGGGAAAGCGAAGCTTTCTTT.

This clonotype was detected only a few times. The V gene is TRBV5-5, the J gene TRBJ2-7; D might be TRBD1 (5 bases). This CDR3 comprises 15 residues. V was clipped by 0 bases and J by 3 bases, with 13 bases between them. Per the germline V gene, CDR1 is SGHKS and CDR2 is YYEKEE (reference sequence). The CDR3 reads CASSLGQGNLYEQYF. DNA of the CDR3: TGTGCCAGCAGCTTGGGGCAGGGCAACCTCTACGAGCAGTACTTC. The full variable domain, its missing parts supplied by reference TRBV5-5 and TRBJ2-7, is DAGVTQSPTHLIKTRGQQVTLRCSPISGHKSVSWYQQVLGQGPQFIFQYYEKEERGRGNFPDRFSARQFPNYSSELNVNALLLGDSALYLCASSLGQGNLYEQYFGPGTRLTVT.

This clonotype came up a few times. This chain links TRBV29-1 with TRBJ1-6, with D perhaps matching TRBD1 (6 bases). From germline, CDR1 is SQVTM and CDR2 ANQGSEA. V lost 5 bases and J 11 bases, leaving 16 bases between the germline ends. CDR3 size: 13 residues. CDR3 region: CSVYSTGSPPLHF. The CDR3 coding sequence is TGCAGCGTTTACTCCACAGGGTCACCACCCCTCCACTTT.

V is TRBV20-1 and J is TRBJ1-5; 9 bases are a match to TRBD1. Per the germline V gene, CDR1 is DFQATT and CDR2 is SNEGSKA (reference sequence). Trimming at V came to 3 bases and at J to 2 bases, leaving 5 bases not matched to a gene. This CDR3 region has 15 residues. The CDR3 DNA is TGCAGTGCTAGGGGGACAGGGAGACGCAATCAGCCCCAGCATTTT. It codes for CSARGTGRRNQPQHF.

V gene TRBV15 combines with J gene TRBJ1-2; 7 nucleotides agree with TRBD1. V was pared by 1 base and J by 4 bases, with 6 bases of the junction left unmatched. Germline V gives CDR1 LNHNV, CDR2 YYDKDF (reference sequence). The length of the CDR3 is 15 residues. CDR3 DNA: TGTGCCACCAGCAGAGCTTCGACAGGGAGCTATGGCTACACCTTC. Its translation is CATSRASTGSYGYTF. The full variable domain, rest sourced from reference TRBV15 and TRBJ1-2, is DAMVIQNPRYQVTQFGKPVTLSCSQTLNHNVMYWYQQKSSQAPKLLFHYYDKDFNNEADTPDNFQSRRPNTSFCFLDIRSPGLGDTAMYLCATSRASTGSYGYTFGSGTRLTVV.

This clonotype was seen a few times. The gene calls are TRBV14 and TRBJ2-2; the D is unclear. CDR1 is SGHDN, CDR2 FVKESK, per germline. Trimming removed 6 bases at V and 3 bases at J, with 11 bases between. This CDR3 region has 14 residues. In DNA form, the CDR3 reads TGTGCCAGCAGGTTGACGTGGGACACCGGGGAGCTGTTTTTT. It encodes CASRLTWDTGELFF.

Worth noting for this clonotype: Being one base from a much bigger clone, this may be a read error. No conserved phenylalanine or tryptophan ends this CDR3, so it is likely a read error. The chain has TRBV6-2 or TRBV6-3 and TRBJ2-7; possible D gene TRBD2, 6 bases. The V end lost 0 bases, the J end lost 2 bases, and 17 bases lay between the germline ends. The germline V gene has CDR1 MNHEY and CDR2 SVGEGT. The CDR3 loop spans 17 amino acids. As DNA, the CDR3 is TGTGCCAGCAGTTACTCGATGGCGGGGTACTCCACCTACGAGCAGTACCTC. This encodes CASSYSMAGYSTYEQYL.

V gene TRBV7-2 combines with J gene TRBJ1-2; no clear D. This CDR3 region has 12 residues. Trimming took 5 bases from V and 8 from J, leaving 12 bases between them. Germline V gene lookup returns CDR1 SGHTA and CDR2 FQGNSA. The CDR3 DNA reads TGTGCCAGCAGCCCGCGCAGGATCGGCTACACCTTC. Translating it yields CASSPRRIGYTF.

The chain combines TRBV4-1 with TRBJ1-2, with D perhaps TRBD1 (5 bases). The CDR3 consists of 14 residues. Per germline, CDR1 MGHRA and CDR2 YSYEKL. Trimming took off 1 base at V and 8 bases at J, with 14 bases between the two ends. The CDR3 sequence is CASSQVKGREGYTF. CDR3 DNA: TGCGCCAGCAGCCAAGTGAAAGGCAGGGAGGGCTACACCTTC.

In its sample, this clonotype was seen many times. This chain links TRBV27 with TRBJ1-2, with D perhaps TRBD1 (6 bases). The germline V gene encodes CDR1 MNHEY and CDR2 SMNVEV (reference sequence). This CDR3 contains 14 residues. Trimming removed 6 bases at V and 5 bases at J, with 16 bases between. The CDR3 DNA follows: TGTGCCAGCAGCCATGGGCTAAGGGGGTATGGCTACACCTTC. Its translation is CASSHGLRGYGYTF.

Only a few counts were recorded for this clonotype. V is TRBV5-6 and J is TRBJ2-1; 10 bases are a match to TRBD2. The CDR3 is 16 amino acids. The junction had 6 bases not matched to a gene; V was cut back by 5 bases and J by 1 base. The germline CDR1 and CDR2 sequences are SGHDT and YYEEEE. The CDR3 here is CASRWSGGASYNEQFF. The DNA of the CDR3 is TGTGCCAGCAGATGGAGCGGGGGGGCATCCTACAATGAGCAGTTCTTC.

This clonotype was detected only a few times. CDR3 DNA: TGTGCCAGCAGTCCACTCGGAGCGGTCTGGGCTAATGAGCAGTTCTTC. Translation gives CASSPLGAVWANEQFF. The chain is built from TRBV25-1 and TRBJ2-1, with D tentatively TRBD2 (5 bases). CDR3 size: 16 residues. The germline V gene has CDR1 MGHDK and CDR2 SYGVNS. The germline V and J ends were trimmed by 5 bases and 7 bases, with 21 bases remaining between them.

This clonotype was recorded many times. The gene calls are TRBV20-1 and TRBJ1-1; D gene uncertain. The CDR3 is 15 residues long. V shed 5 bases and J shed 2 bases, with 18 bases lying between them. The germline V gene has CDR1 DFQATT and CDR2 SNEGSKA (reference sequence). The CDR3 here is CSAPSMEPVNTEAFF. DNA of the CDR3: TGCAGTGCTCCATCCATGGAACCAGTTAACACTGAAGCTTTCTTT.

In this sample, this clonotype turned up many times. This rearrangement joins TRBV2 to TRBJ2-2; no firm D call. Between the trimmed V and J ends, which lost 2 bases and 5 bases, there was a span of 9 bases. The germline V gene encodes CDR1 SNHLY and CDR2 FYNNEI. The CDR3 totals 14 residues. For the CDR3, the DNA is TGTGCCAGCAGTGAACCGGAAGGGACCGGGGAGCTGTTTTTT. Translated: CASSEPEGTGELFF.

Comments on this clonotype: A single base separates this from a much larger clone, so it may be a read error. The chain's CDR3 is CATSRGRDSYGYTF. In DNA, the CDR3 is TGTGCCACCAGCAGAGGTCGGGACAGCTATGGCTACACCTTC. The chain carries TRBV15 and TRBJ1-2, with 7 bases fitting TRBD1. The CDR3 sequence is 14 residues long. Germline values: CDR1 LNHNV, CDR2 YYDKDF (reference sequence). The V segment lost 1 base and the J segment 4 bases; nucleotides outside the gene matches: 3.

This clonotype has more than one count but fewer than ten. This rearrangement joins TRBV20-1 to TRBJ1-1; no firm D call. V gave up 2 bases and J gave up 0 bases, with 13 bases separating them. Germline V lookup: CDR1 DFQATT, CDR2 SNEGSKA (reference sequence). There are 15 residues in the CDR3. The CDR3 DNA reads TGCAGTGCTAGATCGTTCCTGGATTTGAACACTGAAGCTTTCTTT. Protein product: CSARSFLDLNTEAFF.

This clonotype was detected many times. This CDR3 reads CASSFANTGELFF. DNA for the CDR3: TGTGCCAGCAGTTTTGCGAACACCGGGGAGCTGTTTTTT. V is TRBV28 and J is TRBJ2-2; no reliable D call. The ends were cut back, 3 bases at V and 0 bases at J, with 2 bases in the middle. Germline V lookup: CDR1 MDHEN, CDR2 SYDVKM. The CDR3 loop spans 13 amino acids.

The chain has TRBV11-3 and TRBJ2-7, with 7 bases aligning to TRBD1. CDR3 length: 14 residues. Germline CDR1 SGHNT, CDR2 YENEEA. V shed 4 bases, J shed 2 bases, and the junction held 5 bases outside the gene matches. CDR3 DNA: TGTGCCAGCAGCTCCGACAGGGTCACCTACGAGCAGTACTTC. Protein sequence: CASSSDRVTYEQYF.

The chain carries TRBV28 and TRBJ2-3, with D possibly being TRBD1 (5 bases). The CDR3 spans 13 residues. The germline V gene has CDR1 MDHEN and CDR2 SYDVKM. V was trimmed by 3 bases and J by 8 bases, leaving 12 bases between them. The CDR3 nucleotides are TGTGCCAGCAGTTTTAATGAGCAGGGTACGCAGTATTTT. As protein: CASSFNEQGTQYF.

This clonotype was counted many times. This rearrangement joins TRBV28 to TRBJ1-5; weak D call: TRBD1 (6 bases). The CDR3 loop spans 14 amino acids. Per the germline V gene, CDR1 is MDHEN and CDR2 is SYDVKM. Trimming removed 3 bases from V and 4 bases from J, with 10 bases in between. The CDR3 DNA sequence: TGTGCCAGCAGTTTGGGGGGGCTGAATCAGCCCCAGCATTTT. The encoded protein is CASSLGGLNQPQHF.

V usage is TRBV7-9 and J usage is TRBJ1-4; possible D gene TRBD1, 6 bases. The CDR3 runs 15 residues. With 5 bases removed from V and 6 bases from J, the gap between germline ends came to 16 bases. Germline CDR1 is SEHNR and CDR2 is FQNEAQ (reference sequence). The CDR3: CASSPGTPGDEKLFF. The CDR3 bases are TGTGCCAGCAGCCCCGGGACACCTGGGGATGAAAAACTGTTTTTT.

In its sample, this clonotype was seen many times. The chain combines TRBV11-2 with TRBJ2-1; 15 bases map to TRBD2. The CDR3 contains 20 residues. The trim removed 8 bases at V and 0 bases at J, leaving 14 bases unmatched. Germline CDR1 and CDR2: SGHAT and FQNNGV. The CDR3 sequence is CASRGGRAGLAGGSYNEQFF. Written as DNA, the CDR3 is TGTGCCAGCCGGGGAGGACGGGCGGGACTAGCGGGGGGCTCCTACAATGAGCAGTTCTTC.

For this clonotype: It may be a read error: a sequence one base away is much more abundant. The genes are TRBV2 and TRBJ1-2; 11 bases agree with TRBD1. The CDR3 is 14 amino acids. CDR1 is SNHLY and CDR2 is FYNNEI in the germline V gene. The CDR3 DNA reads as TGTGCCGGCAGTGGACAGGGGGCCCTCTATGGCTACACCTTC. Its translation is CAGSGQGALYGYTF.

The chain recombines TRBV4-1 with TRBJ2-2, with 13 positions matching TRBD2. V lost 3 bases, J lost 0 bases, and 7 bases stayed unmatched. The CDR3 loop spans 19 amino acids. CDR1 MGHRA and CDR2 YSYEKL come from the germline V gene. The CDR3 region is CASSQGGLAGRANTGELFF. In nucleotides, the CDR3 is TGCGCCAGCAGCCAGGGGGGACTAGCGGGGCGCGCGAACACCGGGGAGCTGTTTTTT.

This clonotype was seen more than once but under ten times. V is TRBV6-1 and J is TRBJ2-6, with D perhaps TRBD1 (6 bases). Germline V lookup: CDR1 MNHNS, CDR2 SASEGT. With 7 bases removed from V and 2 bases from J, the gap between germline ends came to 15 bases. The CDR3 spans 16 residues. The CDR3 DNA follows: TGTGCCAGCACCGGACAGATGGGGACTGGGGCCAACGTCCTGACTTTC. This translates into CASTGQMGTGANVLTF.

The chain carries TRBV30 and TRBJ1-6, with D unclear. CDR3 length equals 15 residues. The V and J ends lost 0 bases and 2 bases respectively, with 8 bases between them. Per the germline V gene, CDR1 is GTSNPN and CDR2 is SVGIG (reference sequence). CDR3 nucleotide sequence: TGTGCCTGGAGTGTACGAGGACCCTATAATTCACCCCTCCACTTT. It translates to CAWSVRGPYNSPLHF. Based on the CDR3 plus reference TRBV30 and TRBJ1-6, the full variable domain is SQTIHQWPATLVQPVGSPLSLECTVEGTSNPNLYWYRQAAGRGLQLLFYSVGIGQISSEVPQNLSASRPQDRQFILSSKKLLLSDSGFYLCAWSVRGPYNSPLHFGNGTRLTVT.